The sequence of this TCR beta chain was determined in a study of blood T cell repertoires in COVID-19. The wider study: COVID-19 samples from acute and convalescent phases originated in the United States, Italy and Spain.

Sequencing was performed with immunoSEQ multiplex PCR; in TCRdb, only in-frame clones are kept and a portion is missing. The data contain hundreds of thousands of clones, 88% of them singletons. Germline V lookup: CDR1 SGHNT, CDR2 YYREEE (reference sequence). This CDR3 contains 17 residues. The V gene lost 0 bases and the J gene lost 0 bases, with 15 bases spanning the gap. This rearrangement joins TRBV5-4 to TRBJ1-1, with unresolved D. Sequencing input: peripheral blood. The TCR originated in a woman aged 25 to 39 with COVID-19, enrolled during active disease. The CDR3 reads CASSLGNQGSLNTEAFF. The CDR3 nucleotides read TGTGCCAGCAGCTTGGGAAATCAAGGGAGTTTGAACACTGAAGCTTTCTTT. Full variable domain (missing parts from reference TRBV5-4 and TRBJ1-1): ETGVTQSPTHLIKTRGQQVTLRCSSQSGHNTVSWYQQALGQGPQFIFQYYREEENGRGNFPPRFSGLQFPNYSSELNVNALELDDSALYLCASSLGNQGSLNTEAFFGQGTRLTVV.